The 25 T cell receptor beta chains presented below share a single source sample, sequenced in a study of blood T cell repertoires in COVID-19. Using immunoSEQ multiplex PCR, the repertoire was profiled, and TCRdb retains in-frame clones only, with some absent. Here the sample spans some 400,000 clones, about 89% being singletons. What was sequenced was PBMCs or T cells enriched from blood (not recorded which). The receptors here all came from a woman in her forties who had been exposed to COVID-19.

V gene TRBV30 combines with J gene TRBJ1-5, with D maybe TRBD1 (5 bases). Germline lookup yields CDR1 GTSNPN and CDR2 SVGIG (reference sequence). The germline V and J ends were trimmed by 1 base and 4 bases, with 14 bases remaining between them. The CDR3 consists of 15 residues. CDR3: CAWSGLWGGNQPQHF. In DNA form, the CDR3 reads TGTGCCTGGAGTGGCCTTTGGGGGGGGAATCAGCCCCAGCATTTT.

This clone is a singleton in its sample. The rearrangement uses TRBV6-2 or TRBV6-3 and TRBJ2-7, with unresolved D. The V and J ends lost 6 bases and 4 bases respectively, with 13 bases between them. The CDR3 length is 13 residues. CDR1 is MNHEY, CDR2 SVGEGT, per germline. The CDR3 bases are TGTGCCAGCAGCCGGCAGGAAGTTTACGAGCAGTACTTC. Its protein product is CASSRQEVYEQYF.

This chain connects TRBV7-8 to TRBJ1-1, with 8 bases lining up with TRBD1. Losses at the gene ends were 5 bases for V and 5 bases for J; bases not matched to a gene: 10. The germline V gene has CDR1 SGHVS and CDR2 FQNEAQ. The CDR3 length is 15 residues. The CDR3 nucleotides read TGTGCCAGCAGCCGAATACCGGGACAGGCAACTGAAGCTTTCTTT. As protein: CASSRIPGQATEAFF.

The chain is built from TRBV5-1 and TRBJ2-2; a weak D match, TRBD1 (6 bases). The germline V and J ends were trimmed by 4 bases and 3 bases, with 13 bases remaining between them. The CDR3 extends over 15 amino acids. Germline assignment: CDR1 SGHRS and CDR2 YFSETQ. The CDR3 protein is CASSLSQGYTGELFF. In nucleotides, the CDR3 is TGCGCCAGCAGCCTCTCACAGGGATACACCGGGGAGCTGTTTTTT.

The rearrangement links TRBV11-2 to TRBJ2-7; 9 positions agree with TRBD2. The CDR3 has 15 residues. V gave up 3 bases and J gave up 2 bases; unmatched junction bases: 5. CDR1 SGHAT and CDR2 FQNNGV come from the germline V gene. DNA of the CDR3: TGTGCCAGCAGCTTTAGGGTAGCGGGGGCCTACGAGCAGTACTTC. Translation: CASSFRVAGAYEQYF.

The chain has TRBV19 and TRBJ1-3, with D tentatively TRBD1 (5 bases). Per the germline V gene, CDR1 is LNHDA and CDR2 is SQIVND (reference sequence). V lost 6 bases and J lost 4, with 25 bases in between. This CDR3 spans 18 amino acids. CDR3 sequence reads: CASRSVGTFAAKGNTIYF. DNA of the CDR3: TGTGCCAGTAGGAGCGTCGGGACTTTCGCGGCGAAGGGAAACACCATATATTTT.

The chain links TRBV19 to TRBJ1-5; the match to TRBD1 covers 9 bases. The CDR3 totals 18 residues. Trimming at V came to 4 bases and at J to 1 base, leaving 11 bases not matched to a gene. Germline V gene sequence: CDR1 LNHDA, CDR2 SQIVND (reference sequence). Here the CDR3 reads CASSRKRTGDVSNQPQHF. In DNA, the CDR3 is TGTGCCAGTAGTAGGAAAAGGACAGGGGACGTGAGCAATCAGCCCCAGCATTTT.

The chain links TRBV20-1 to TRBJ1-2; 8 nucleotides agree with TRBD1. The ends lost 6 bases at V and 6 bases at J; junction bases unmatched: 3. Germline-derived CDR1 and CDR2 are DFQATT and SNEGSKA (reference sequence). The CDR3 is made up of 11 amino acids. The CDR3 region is CSALTGDGYTF. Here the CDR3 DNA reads TGCAGTGCCCTGACAGGGGATGGCTACACCTTC.

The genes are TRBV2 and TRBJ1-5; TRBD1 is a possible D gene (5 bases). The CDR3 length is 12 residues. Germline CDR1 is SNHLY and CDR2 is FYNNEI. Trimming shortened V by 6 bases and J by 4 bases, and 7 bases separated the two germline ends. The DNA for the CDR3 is TGTGCCAGCAGACAGGCTAATCAGCCCCAGCATTTT. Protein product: CASRQANQPQHF. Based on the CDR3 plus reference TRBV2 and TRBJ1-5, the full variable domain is EPEVTQTPSHQVTQMGQEVILRCVPISNHLYFYWYRQILGQKVEFLVSFYNNEISEKSEIFDDQFSVERPDGSNFTLKIRSTKLEDSAMYFCASRQANQPQHFGDGTRLSIL.

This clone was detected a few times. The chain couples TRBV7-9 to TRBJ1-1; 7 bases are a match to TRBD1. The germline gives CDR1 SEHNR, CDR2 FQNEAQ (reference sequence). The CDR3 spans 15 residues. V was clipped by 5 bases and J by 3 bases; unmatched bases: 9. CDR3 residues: CASSQQGLRDTEAFF. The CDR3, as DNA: TGTGCCAGCAGCCAACAGGGGTTGAGGGACACTGAAGCTTTCTTT. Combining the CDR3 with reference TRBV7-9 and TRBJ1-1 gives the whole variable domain DTGVSQNPRHKITKRGQNVTFRCDPISEHNRLYWYRQTLGQGPEFLTYFQNEAQLEKSRLLSDRFSAERPKGSFSTLEIQRTEQGDSAMYLCASSQQGLRDTEAFFGQGTRLTVV.

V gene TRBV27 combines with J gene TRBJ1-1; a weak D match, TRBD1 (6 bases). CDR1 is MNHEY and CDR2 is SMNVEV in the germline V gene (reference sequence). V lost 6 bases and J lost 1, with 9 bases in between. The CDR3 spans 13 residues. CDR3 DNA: TGTGCCAGCAGGGTAGGGGGGAACACTGAAGCTTTCTTT. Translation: CASRVGGNTEAFF.

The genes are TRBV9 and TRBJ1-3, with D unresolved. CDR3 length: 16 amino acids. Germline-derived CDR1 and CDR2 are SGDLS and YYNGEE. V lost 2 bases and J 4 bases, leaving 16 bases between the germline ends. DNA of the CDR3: TGTGCCAGCAGCGTTGCACAGAATGCTGCAGGAAACACCATATATTTT. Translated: CASSVAQNAAGNTIYF.

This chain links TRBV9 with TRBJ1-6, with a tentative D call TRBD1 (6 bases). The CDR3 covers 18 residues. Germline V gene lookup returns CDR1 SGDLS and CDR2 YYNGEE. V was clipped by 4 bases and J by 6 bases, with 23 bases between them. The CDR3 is CASSPAGGGTDFNSPLHF. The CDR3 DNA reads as TGTGCCAGCAGCCCCGCGGGAGGGGGAACAGACTTTAATTCACCCCTCCACTTT.

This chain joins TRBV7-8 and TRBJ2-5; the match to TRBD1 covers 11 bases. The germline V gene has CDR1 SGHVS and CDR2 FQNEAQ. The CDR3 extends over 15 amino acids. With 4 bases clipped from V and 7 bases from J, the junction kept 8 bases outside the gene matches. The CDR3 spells CASSSGQGADGTQYF. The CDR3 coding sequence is TGTGCCAGCAGCTCCGGACAGGGGGCGGACGGGACCCAGTACTTC.

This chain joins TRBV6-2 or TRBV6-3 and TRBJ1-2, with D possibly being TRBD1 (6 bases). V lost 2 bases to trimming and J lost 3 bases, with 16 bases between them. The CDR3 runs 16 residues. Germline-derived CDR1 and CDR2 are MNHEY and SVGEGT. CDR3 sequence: CASSYEDRKLDYGYTF. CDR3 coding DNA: TGTGCCAGCAGTTACGAGGACAGAAAATTGGACTATGGCTACACCTTC.

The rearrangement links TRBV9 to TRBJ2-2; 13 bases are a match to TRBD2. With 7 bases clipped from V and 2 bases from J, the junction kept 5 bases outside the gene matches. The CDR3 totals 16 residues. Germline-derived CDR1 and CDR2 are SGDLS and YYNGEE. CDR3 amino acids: CASPTSGRTNTGELFF. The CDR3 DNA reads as TGTGCCAGCCCGACTAGCGGGAGGACAAACACCGGGGAGCTGTTTTTT.

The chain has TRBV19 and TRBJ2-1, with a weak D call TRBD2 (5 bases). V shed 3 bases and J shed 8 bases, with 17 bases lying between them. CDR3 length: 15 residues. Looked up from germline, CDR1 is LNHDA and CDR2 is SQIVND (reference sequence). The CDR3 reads CASSMSGIGSDEQFF. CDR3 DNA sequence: TGTGCCAGTAGTATGTCCGGGATCGGTTCGGATGAGCAGTTCTTC.

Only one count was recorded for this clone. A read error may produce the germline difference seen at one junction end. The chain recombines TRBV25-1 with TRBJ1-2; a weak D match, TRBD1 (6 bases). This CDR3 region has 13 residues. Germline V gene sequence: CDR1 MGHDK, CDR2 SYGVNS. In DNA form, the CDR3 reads TGCCCGGCGGGGGGCTTCTTCAACTATGGCTACACCTTC. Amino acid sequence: CPAGGFFNYGYTF.

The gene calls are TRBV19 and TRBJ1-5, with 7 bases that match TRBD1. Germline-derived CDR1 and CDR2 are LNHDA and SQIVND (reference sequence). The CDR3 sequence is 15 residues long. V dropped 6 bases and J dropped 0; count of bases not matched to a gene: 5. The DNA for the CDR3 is TGTGCCAGTAGGATACAGGGGAATAGCAATCAGCCCCAGCATTTT. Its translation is CASRIQGNSNQPQHF.

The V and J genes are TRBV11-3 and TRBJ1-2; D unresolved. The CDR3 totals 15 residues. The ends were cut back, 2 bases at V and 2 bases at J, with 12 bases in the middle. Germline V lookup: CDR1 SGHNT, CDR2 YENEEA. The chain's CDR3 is CASSLLAGKNYGYTF. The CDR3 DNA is TGTGCCAGCAGCTTACTCGCGGGGAAGAACTATGGCTACACCTTC.

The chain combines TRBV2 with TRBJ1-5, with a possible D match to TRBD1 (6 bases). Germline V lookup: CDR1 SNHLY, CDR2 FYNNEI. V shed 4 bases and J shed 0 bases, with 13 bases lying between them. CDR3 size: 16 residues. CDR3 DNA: TGTGCCAGCAGTGGACAGGTATTTTATAGCAATCAGCCCCAGCATTTT. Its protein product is CASSGQVFYSNQPQHF.

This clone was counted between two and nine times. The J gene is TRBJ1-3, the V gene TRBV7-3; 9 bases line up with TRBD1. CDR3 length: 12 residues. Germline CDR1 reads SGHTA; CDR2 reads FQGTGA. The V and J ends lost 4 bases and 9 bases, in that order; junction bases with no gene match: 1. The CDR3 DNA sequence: TGTGCCAGCAGCTCGGGACAGGGCACCATATATTTT. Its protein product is CASSSGQGTIYF. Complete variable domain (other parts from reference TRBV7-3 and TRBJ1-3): GAGVSQTPSNKVTEKGKYVELRCDPISGHTALYWYRQSLGQGPEFLIYFQGTGAADDSGLPNDRFFAVRPEGSVSTLKIQRTERGDSAVYLCASSSGQGTIYFGEGSWLTVV.

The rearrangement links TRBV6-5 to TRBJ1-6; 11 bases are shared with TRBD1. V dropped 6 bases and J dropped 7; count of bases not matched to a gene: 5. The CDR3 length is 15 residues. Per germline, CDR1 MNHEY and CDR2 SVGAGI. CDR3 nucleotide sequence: TGTGCCAGCAGGCCGGACAGGGGGCAGAATTCACCCCTCCACTTT. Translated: CASRPDRGQNSPLHF.

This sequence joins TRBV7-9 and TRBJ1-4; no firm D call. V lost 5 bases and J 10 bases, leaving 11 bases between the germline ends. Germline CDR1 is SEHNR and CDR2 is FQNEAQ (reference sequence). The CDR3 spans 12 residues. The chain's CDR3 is CASSRPEGKLFF. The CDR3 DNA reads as TGTGCCAGCAGCCGTCCGGAGGGAAAACTGTTTTTT.

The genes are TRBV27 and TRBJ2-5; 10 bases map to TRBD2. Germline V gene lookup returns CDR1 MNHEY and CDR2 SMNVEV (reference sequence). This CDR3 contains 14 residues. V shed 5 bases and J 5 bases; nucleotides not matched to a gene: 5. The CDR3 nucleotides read TGTGCCAGCAGTCGAATGACTAGCGGGGAGACCCAGTACTTC. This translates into CASSRMTSGETQYF.